These T cell receptor beta chains were read from a single sample in a study of cytomegalovirus exposure and HLA in healthy donors. Data came from immunoSEQ multiplex PCR; TCRdb stores just in-frame clones and leaves some out. The table lists approximately 54,000 clones, roughly nine tenths of them singletons, with roughly 8% in the top ten. Sequencing input: PBMCs. Source of these receptors: a young woman in good health and CMV-seropositive. The CDR3 runs from the conserved cysteine through the conserved F or W. A D gene is named only where the DNA matches it firmly. A row's size may be missing; if present it is once, few, many or a size class.

NA TRBJ2-7 NA TRBV4-3 TGCGCCAGCAGCCAAGAGGCAGGGATTTACGAGCAGTACTTC CASSQEAGIYEQYF
TRBD1 TRBJ1-1 NA TRBV9 TGTGCCAGCAGCGTAGGCCCGACAGGGGGCCCTGAAGCTTTCTTT CASSVGPTGGPEAFF
TRBD1 TRBJ1-2 NA TRBV10-2 TGCGCCACCATGGATACAGGGGGATCTTACGGTGGCTACACCTTC CATMDTGGSYGGYTF
NA TRBJ1-2 few TRBV2 TGTGCCAGCAGTGAAATTCACATCGGCTACACCTTC CASSEIHIGYTF
NA TRBJ2-3 NA TRBV5-4 TGTGCCAGCACCCGACTAGACAGATCCACAGATACGCAGTATTTT CASTRLDRSTDTQYF
NA TRBJ1-1 NA TRBV7-2 TGTGCCAGCAGCCCGATAGGACAGTCCGGATGGAACACTGAAGCTTTCTTT CASSPIGQSGWNTEAFF
NA TRBJ2-3 NA TRBV7-3 TGTGCCAGCAGCCCTACCGGGACAACAAGCACAGATACGCAGTATTTT CASSPTGTTSTDTQYF
TRBD2 TRBJ2-5 NA TRBV30 TGTGCCTGGAGACGAAGCGGGGGGTCGGAGACCCAGTACTTC CAWRRSGGSETQYF
NA TRBJ1-1 NA TRBV7-6 TGTGCCAGCAGCTTAGCGCTACCGGGGAACACTGAAGCTTTCTTT CASSLALPGNTEAFF
TRBD1 TRBJ1-4 NA TRBV30 TGTGCCTGGAGTGTAGTCGGACAGGGTGAAAAACTGTTTTTT CAWSVVGQGEKLFF
TRBD2 TRBJ2-2 NA TRBV28 TGTGCCAGCAGCCCCTTAGCGGGGAGGGACGGGGAGCTGTTTTTT CASSPLAGRDGELFF
TRBD2 TRBJ2-7 NA TRBV15 TGTGCCACCAGCGCATCTAGCGGGGGATCCTACGAGCAGTACTTC CATSASSGGSYEQYF
NA TRBJ1-4 NA TRBV6-5 TGTGCCAGCAGTTACGGGGGGTCAGATGAAAAACTGTTTTTT CASSYGGSDEKLFF
TRBD1 TRBJ1-1 NA TRBV28 TGTGCCAGCAGTTCATTGGGGGACAGGACAGGGTTAACTTTCTTT CASSSLGDRTGLTFF
NA TRBJ2-3 NA TRBV7-2 TGTGCCAGCGACACTAGGTACCTAAACACGCAGTATTTT CASDTRYLNTQYF
TRBD1 TRBJ1-4 NA TRBV19 TGTGCCAGTAGTCTAGACAGGGGGCTGGAAAAACTGTTTTTT CASSLDRGLEKLFF
TRBD2 TRBJ2-5 NA TRBV7-3 TGTGCCAGCAGCTTAATGTGGACTAGCGGGGGGCGCGAGACCCAGTACTTC CASSLMWTSGGRETQYF
NA TRBJ2-1 NA TRBV7-6 TGTGCCAGCAGCTCCCGACGGAGCTCCTACAATGAGCAGTTCTTC CASSSRRSSYNEQFF
NA TRBJ1-6 NA TRBV18 TGTGCCAGCTCAGGAGACGCGGGCAATTCACCCCTCCACTTT CASSGDAGNSPLHF
NA TRBJ1-5 NA TRBV11-2 TGTGCCAGCAGCCTATCACAGGGCCAGCCCCAGCATTTT CASSLSQGQPQHF
TRBD2 TRBJ2-5 NA TRBV7-9 TGTGCCAGCAGCTCCTTAGCGGGAATCGAAGAGACCCAGTACTTC CASSSLAGIEETQYF
TRBD2 TRBJ2-2 NA TRBV13 TGTGCCAGCAGCTTCGGTGGTTCGAGACTAGCGGGGGGGCTGCACACCGGGGAGCTGTTTTTT CASSFGGSRLAGGLHTGELFF
NA TRBJ2-1 NA TRBV5-6 TGTGCCAGCAGCAACGGAGACGCCTACAATGAGCAGTTCTTC CASSNGDAYNEQFF
TRBD1 TRBJ1-5 NA TRBV7-2 TGTGCCAGCAGATATCACCACCCGGGACAGGGGGCGGGTCAGCCCCAGCATTTT CASRYHHPGQGAGQPQHF
TRBD1 TRBJ2-2 NA TRBV18 TGTGCCAGCTCACCCCAGAAGACAGGGCTGACCGGGGAGCTGTTTTTT CASSPQKTGLTGELFF
NA TRBJ1-4 NA TRBV7-2 TGTGCCAGCAGCTCAAGGGGTGAAAAACTGTTTTTT CASSSRGEKLFF
NA TRBJ1-2 once TRBV5-1 TGCGCCAGCAGCTTTACTTGGGGACACGCCTATGGCTACACCTTC CASSFTWGHAYGYTF
NA TRBJ1-4 NA TRBV5-1 TGCGCCAGCAGCAATGGCGCAGGGTCTAATGAAAAACTGTTTTTT CASSNGAGSNEKLFF
NA TRBJ2-3 NA TRBV4-1 TGCGCCAGCAGCCAAGAAAAACGGTTACAGTTCACAGATACGCAGTATTTT CASSQEKRLQFTDTQYF
TRBD1 TRBJ2-3 NA TRBV6-1 TGTGCCAGCAGTGAAGCGCTTACGGGGACAGGAGTAGATACGCAGTATTTT CASSEALTGTGVDTQYF
NA TRBJ2-7 NA TRBV9 TGTGCCAGCAGCGTAGCTGCCCGGGGCGGGGACGAGCAGTACTTC CASSVAARGGDEQYF
NA TRBJ1-4 NA TRBV19 TGTGCCAGTAGTCGAAGCGCGGCTAGGGGTGAAAAACTGTTTTTT CASSRSAARGEKLFF
NA TRBJ1-1 few TRBV6-1 TGTGCCAGCGCCGGGGGACTGAACACTGAAGCTTTCTTT CASAGGLNTEAFF
NA TRBJ1-5 NA TRBV19 TGTGCCAGTAGTACTCGGAGTTCCGAGCCCCAGCATTTT CASSTRSSEPQHF
TRBD1 TRBJ1-2 NA TRBV5-1 TGCGCCAGCAGCTTAAACCTGGGACAGGGGCCAGGCTACACCTTC CASSLNLGQGPGYTF
TRBD1 TRBJ1-2 NA TRBV6-1 TGTGCCAGCAGGAAGACAGGGGATAACTATGGCTACACCTTC CASRKTGDNYGYTF
TRBD1 TRBJ2-2 NA TRBV10-3 TGTGCCATCAGTGCATCCCGGGACAGTCAGTCCCCCGGGGAGCTGTTTTTT CAISASRDSQSPGELFF
TRBD1 TRBJ1-5 NA TRBV19 TGTGCCAGTAAATACGGGACAGCGCATCAGCCCCAGCATTTT CASKYGTAHQPQHF
NA TRBJ2-3 NA TRBV9 TGTGCCAGCAGCGTAGCTGTTATTCCCACAGATACGCAGTATTTT CASSVAVIPTDTQYF
NA TRBJ2-5 NA TRBV14 TGTGCCAGCAGCCTACATTCCGGGACACCAAAGTCAGAGACCCAGTACTTC CASSLHSGTPKSETQYF
NA TRBJ2-5 NA TRBV28 TGTGCCAGCAGTTTAATACAGGCAAAGACCCAGTACTTC CASSLIQAKTQYF
TRBD2 TRBJ2-1 once TRBV5-1 TGCGCCAGCAGGTCTAGCGGGATCAACAATGAGCAGTTCTTC CASRSSGINNEQFF